This TCR beta chain was sequenced in a study of a mutant IDH1 vaccine in newly diagnosed glioma (dated by TCRdb to about 2021). General notes on the study: Of the 32 patients who were treated, about 60% were male and 37.5% were female, and the mean age was roughly 40 years. Prior to enrollment, standard therapy consisting of radiotherapy alone, temozolomide alone, or radiochemotherapy with temozolomide had been administered to patients, with the combination being received by most patients. Six visits were used for peripheral blood collection: V03 (baseline), V05, V07, V10, V12 and V13. For exploratory analyses, longitudinal TCRB deep sequencing was carried out in more than 20 treated patients wherever samples were available. Broad study findings and their caveats: Pseudoprogression appeared unrelated to alterations in the top peripheral T cell clonotypes detected by TCRB sequencing. Selection of PBMC samples for TCRB deep sequencing was based on availability. It was noted by the authors that analyses of patient blood samples could not be reproduced owing to sample limitations. Immune responses induced by the vaccine were seen in around 93% of patients across multiple MHC alleles.

Library method: the immunoSEQ multiplex PCR assay. Rearranged TCR beta chain sequences were amplified using the hsTCRB Kit according to the manufacturer's protocol. Sequencing of TCRB libraries was carried out on an Illumina MiSeq. On the study's bioinformatics: The kit vendor's proprietary platform handled demultiplexing, trimming and gene mapping. TCRdb mirrors the immuneACCESS table, restricted to in-frame sequences. Some clones are absent from its copies; in checked studies, under half trace to an unresolved V gene, and the reason for the others is unknown. That table supplies the V and J calls and clone size; D and trimming were determined from the DNA. The sample records 85,000 to 100,000 clones, around 90% of which are singletons. The ten top clones hold roughly 0.58% of the sample. From the germline V gene, CDR1 is MDHEN and CDR2 is SYDVKM. V is pared back by 2 bases and J by 1 base, with 5 bases lying between the germline termini. The CDR3 covers 13 residues, taking in both the cysteine and the phenylalanine. Only the CDR3 part of the read is kept: 39 bases, read in frame from the first base.

This clone was counted a single time. Its antigen is not yet known. Within one base of it there is no much larger clone, and no base qualities were kept. The sample's time point label, in plain terms: baseline, week 1 (first vaccination visit). The treatment or condition tag for this specimen amounts to: pre-vaccination baseline after standard-of-care therapy. All donors had newly diagnosed IDH1-mutant astrocytomas of WHO grade 3 or 4 that showed loss of nuclear ATRX. The samples were drawn from NOA16, a multicentre, single-arm, open-label phase I trial in Germany that tested a mutant IDH1 peptide vaccine in humans for the first time. Blood drawn at visit V03 was used as the baseline sample for immunogenicity testing. Genomic DNA for TCRB sequencing was extracted from EDTA blood using the DNeasy Blood and Tissue Kit.

The chain is encoded by TRBV28 joined to TRBJ1-2, with an unclear D gene assignment. The material sequenced was PBMCs, taken from a glioma patient treated with radiotherapy, temozolomide or both. The sequence was collected from a woman between 50 and 59 years old with glioma. CDR3 reads: CASSLGVNYGYTF. The nucleotide sequence reads as follows: TGTGCCAGCAGTTTAGGGGTTAACTATGGCTACACCTTC.